Below, 10 T cell receptor beta chains from the same sample are listed, as sequenced in a study of shared clonotypes between healthy human individuals. Sequencing was performed with immunoSEQ multiplex PCR; in TCRdb, only in-frame clones are kept and a portion is missing. The data contain about 600,000 clones, more than 95% of them singletons. The sample taken for sequencing was naive CD4+ T cells sorted from blood. The subset is: CD45RA+ positively selected. The receptors derive from a woman aged 25 to 39 in good health.

As for this clone: The sample contains more than one DNA sequence encoding this CDR3. This chain links TRBV2 with TRBJ1-3; D is uncertain. The V end was cut by 6 bases, the J end by 1 base, with 4 bases between. The CDR3 is made up of 12 amino acids. Germline lookup yields CDR1 SNHLY and CDR2 FYNNEI. DNA of the CDR3: TGTGCCAGCAGAGGATCTGGAAACACCATATATTTT. It yields the protein CASRGSGNTIYF.

With respect to this clone: The sample has other DNA sequences that encode this CDR3 too. The J gene is TRBJ1-6, the V gene TRBV2; D not certain. The CDR3 has 13 amino acids. Germline V gives CDR1 SNHLY, CDR2 FYNNEI. Trimming left V 8 bases short and J 5 bases short, with 10 bases between. CDR3 sequence reads: CASSAENNSPLHF. CDR3 nucleotides: TGTGCCAGCTCCGCAGAGAATAATTCACCCCTCCACTTT. Full variable domain (remainder filled in from reference TRBV2 and TRBJ1-6): EPEVTQTPSHQVTQMGQEVILRCVPISNHLYFYWYRQILGQKVEFLVSFYNNEISEKSEIFDDQFSVERPDGSNFTLKIRSTKLEDSAMYFCASSAENNSPLHFGNGTRLTVT.

This clone was observed once. The chain couples TRBV4-1 to TRBJ2-7, with 10 bases that match TRBD2. Germline V gives CDR1 MGHRA, CDR2 YSYEKL. V shed 5 bases and J 6 bases; nucleotides not matched to a gene: 16. This CDR3 region has 17 residues. The DNA for the CDR3 is TGCGCCAGCAGCACCCGTCTCCTAGCGGGAGCCTCCAGCGAGCAGTACTTC. Translating gives CASSTRLLAGASSEQYF.

V usage is TRBV7-6 and J usage is TRBJ2-7; tentative D call: TRBD1 (6 bases). V gave up 7 bases and J gave up 5 bases, with 15 bases separating them. CDR3 length: 13 amino acids. Germline V lookup: CDR1 SGHVS, CDR2 FNYEAQ. For the CDR3, the DNA is TGTGCCAGCAAACGGGCAGGGGCCCACGAGCAGTACTTC. It yields the protein CASKRAGAHEQYF.

This clone was counted once. The V and J genes are TRBV1 and TRBJ2-1; the D call of TRBD2 is as the table states it, not checked on the DNA. TRBV1 counts as a pseudogene. The CDR3 length is 15 residues. In nucleotides, the CDR3 is TGCACCAGCAACAACCGGGACTCCTCCTACAATGAGCAGTTCTTC. Amino acid sequence: CTSNNRDSSYNEQFF.

The gene calls are TRBV10-1 and TRBJ2-3, with 9 positions matching TRBD2. The CDR3 is 17 residues long. V shed 0 bases, J shed 4 bases, and the junction held 8 bases outside the gene matches. Germline V lookup: CDR1 WNHNN, CDR2 SYGVQD (reference sequence). The CDR3 nucleotides read TGCGCCAGCAGTGAGTCTTTAGCGGGAGAGGGTCCAGATACGCAGTATTTT. This codes for CASSESLAGEGPDTQYF.

The genes are TRBV7-6 and TRBJ2-5; D is ambiguous. Germline V gene data show CDR1 as SGHVS and CDR2 as FNYEAQ. Between the trimmed V and J ends, which lost 5 bases and 1 base, there was a span of 8 bases. The CDR3 contains 13 residues. In DNA form, the CDR3 reads TGTGCCAGCAGCGGATCCACCCAAGAGACCCAGTACTTC. Translating it yields CASSGSTQETQYF.

The chain recombines TRBV18 with TRBJ2-2; D unclear. CDR1 is KGHSH, CDR2 LQKENI, per germline. The CDR3 spans 17 residues. V was shortened by 5 bases and J by 0 bases, with 16 bases between the two germline ends. Written as DNA, the CDR3 is TGTGCCAGCTCAATCTCGACCACAGTGACGAACACCGGGGAGCTGTTTTTT. This encodes CASSISTTVTNTGELFF. Full variable domain (rest looked up from reference TRBV18 and TRBJ2-2): NAGVMQNPRHLVRRRGQEARLRCSPMKGHSHVYWYRQLPEEGLKFMVYLQKENIIDESGMPKERFSAEFPKEGPSILRIQQVVRGDSAAYFCASSISTTVTNTGELFFGEGSRLTVL.

The chain recombines TRBV7-8 with TRBJ2-7; D gene unclear. Trimming cost V 1 base and J 7 bases, with 11 bases left between them. Germline CDR1 and CDR2: SGHVS and FQNEAQ. The CDR3 runs to 13 residues. The DNA for the CDR3 is TGTGCCAGCAGCTTAGGGGTGGGTCAGGAGCAGTACTTC. Its translation is CASSLGVGQEQYF.

This chain links TRBV19 with TRBJ2-3; TRBD1 matches 7 bases. Germline V gene data show CDR1 as LNHDA and CDR2 as SQIVND (reference sequence). The V gene end was trimmed by 7 bases and the J gene end by 4 bases; junction bases not matched to a gene: 11. The CDR3 is made up of 15 amino acids. The CDR3 DNA is TGTGCCAGTAACGTAAGACAGGGTGGGTCAGATACGCAGTATTTT. Translation: CASNVRQGGSDTQYF.